The subject of this entry is one TCR beta chain. Its target is not known. The sample comes from a study of radiotherapy plus CTLA-4 blockade in lung cancer. The wider study: Overall, 15% to 20% of patients showed an objective response, while approximately 30% attained disease control.

V shed 6 bases and J 0 bases; nucleotides not matched to a gene: 13. The CDR3 contains 17 residues. CDR1 is SNHLY and CDR2 is FYNNEI in the germline V gene. Study results and limitations: Tumor-derived TCR clones expanded in blood after radiotherapy plus ipilimumab. Early clonal dynamics of blood T cells, together with interferon-beta, were reported as the best response predictor.

Focal radiation and CTLA-4 blockade (ipilimumab) were tested in chemo-refractory metastatic non-small-cell lung cancer patients. This table comes from immunoSEQ multiplex PCR, and its TCRdb copy is limited to in-frame clones, with some not included. The profile shows about 24,000 clones, less than 80% of them singletons. The specimen was peripheral blood, collected from a patient treated with radiotherapy plus ipilimumab. The sequence derives from a human donor with non-small cell lung cancer whose response to radiotherapy plus ipilimumab could not be evaluated. The rearrangement uses TRBV2 and TRBJ2-7; 8 bases map to TRBD1. This chain's CDR3 is CASRSRSAGGYSYEQYF. The CDR3 DNA sequence: TGTGCCAGCAGATCCAGAAGTGCAGGGGGCTACTCCTACGAGCAGTACTTC. The complete variable domain, with remaining parts taken from reference TRBV2 and TRBJ2-7, reads EPEVTQTPSHQVTQMGQEVILRCVPISNHLYFYWYRQILGQKVEFLVSFYNNEISEKSEIFDDQFSVERPDGSNFTLKIRSTKLEDSAMYFCASRSRSAGGYSYEQYFGPGTRLTVT.